Following are 13 T cell receptor beta chains from one sample sequenced in a study of memory CD4+ T cells and cytomegalovirus serostatus. Data came from immunoSEQ multiplex PCR; TCRdb stores just in-frame clones and leaves some out. This table has some 26,000 clones, about 81% appearing once. Single viable CD3+CD4+CD8-CD45RO+ cells were sorted as the memory CD4+ T cells. Input material: memory CD4+ T cells from blood. Receptors originate from an adult in good health and CMV-seronegative.

The V gene is TRBV7-2, the J gene TRBJ1-2; 9 nucleotides align to TRBD1. J lost 8 bases, V lost 5 bases, and 12 bases had no gene match. The length of the CDR3 is 15 residues. The germline CDR1 and CDR2 sequences are SGHTA and FQGNSA. CDR3 sequence reads: CASSVQPGQGQGYTF. The CDR3 nucleotides read TGTGCCAGCAGCGTCCAGCCGGGACAGGGCCAGGGCTACACCTTC. Full variable domain (missing parts from reference TRBV7-2 and TRBJ1-2): GAGVSQSPSNKVTEKGKDVELRCDPISGHTALYWYRQSLGQGLEFLIYFQGNSAPDKSGLPSDRFSAERTGGSVSTLTIQRTQQEDSAVYLCASSVQPGQGQGYTFGSGTRLTVV.

The chain carries TRBV13 and TRBJ2-1; TRBD2 agrees at 8 bases. J was trimmed by 9 bases and V by 5 bases; bases with no gene match: 15. The CDR3 covers 16 residues. Germline assignment: CDR1 PRHDT and CDR2 FYEKMQ (reference sequence). The CDR3 here is CASSPQRGGGTGEQFF. The CDR3 region has the DNA TGTGCCAGCAGCCCGCAGCGGGGCGGGGGGACGGGTGAGCAGTTCTTC.

The chain couples TRBV7-9 to TRBJ1-2, with D tentatively TRBD1 (5 bases). Germline V lookup: CDR1 SEHNR, CDR2 FQNEAQ (reference sequence). The CDR3 totals 13 residues. Between the trimmed V and J ends, which lost 1 base and 8 bases, there was a span of 11 bases. The CDR3 protein is CASSLVQGEGYTF. The CDR3, as DNA: TGTGCCAGCAGCTTAGTTCAAGGGGAAGGCTACACCTTC.

This clone was recorded only once. This rearrangement joins TRBV5-1 to TRBJ2-7; a weak D match, TRBD2 (5 bases). This CDR3 is 16 amino acids long. Germline V lookup: CDR1 SGHRS, CDR2 YFSETQ. V lost 2 bases and J lost 2, with 17 bases in between. Written as DNA, the CDR3 is TGCGCCAGCAGCTTTGGCAACGATTGGGGAGCCTACGAGCAGTACTTC. Residues: CASSFGNDWGAYEQYF.

This clone was detected a few times. The chain is built from TRBV6-6 and TRBJ2-7; D might be TRBD2 (6 bases). The V gene lost 1 base and the J gene lost 4 bases, with 8 bases spanning the gap. Germline CDR1 MNHNY, CDR2 SVGAGI (reference sequence). The CDR3 contains 13 residues. The CDR3 bases are TGTGCCAGCAGTTACTTGGCGGGGTACGAGCAGTACTTC. This sequence encodes CASSYLAGYEQYF.

The chain carries TRBV12-5 and TRBJ2-1; the match to TRBD2 covers 7 bases. The CDR3 runs to 19 residues. The germline V gene has CDR1 LGHNT and CDR2 FRNRAP. Unmatched junction bases numbered 15, after V lost 0 bases and J lost 4 bases. CDR3 in DNA: TGTGCTAGTGGTTTGGTATGGGAGGGTGGGACTAACCGATACAATGAGCAGTTCTTC. Translation: CASGLVWEGGTNRYNEQFF.

This clone showed up just once. The rearrangement links TRBV10-3 to TRBJ1-3; 8 bases are a match to TRBD1. V shed 3 bases and J 0 bases; nucleotides not matched to a gene: 1. CDR3 size: 15 residues. Germline V gene lookup returns CDR1 ENHRY and CDR2 SYGVKD. The CDR3 DNA sequence: TGTGCCATCAGTGACAGGGGGCACTCTGGAAACACCATATATTTT. This encodes CAISDRGHSGNTIYF.

This clone was seen only a few times. This sequence joins TRBV18 and TRBJ1-1, with D unresolved. V lost 0 bases and J 4 bases, leaving 6 bases between the germline ends. The CDR3 is 13 residues long. Germline V gene lookup returns CDR1 KGHSH and CDR2 LQKENI. CDR3 sequence: CASSPPSGTEAFF. DNA of the CDR3: TGTGCCAGCTCACCACCTTCCGGCACTGAAGCTTTCTTT.

The V and J genes are TRBV5-1 and TRBJ2-6; 11 bases are a match to TRBD1. Germline V CDR1 and CDR2: SGHRS, YFSETQ. The CDR3 extends over 17 amino acids. V was clipped by 2 bases and J by 3 bases; unmatched bases: 4. The CDR3 bases are TGCGCCAGCAGCTTCGGGACAGGGGGAGGTGGGGCCAACGTCCTGACTTTC. Protein product: CASSFGTGGGGANVLTF.

This rearrangement joins TRBV19 to TRBJ1-1; tentative D call: TRBD1 (5 bases). The V end was cut by 5 bases, the J end by 5 bases, with 12 bases between. This CDR3 has 13 amino acids. Germline assignment: CDR1 LNHDA and CDR2 SQIVND (reference sequence). The CDR3 nucleotides read TGTGCCAGTAGTCCCTCGGGGGTGACTGAAGCTTTCTTT. This codes for CASSPSGVTEAFF.

This chain joins TRBV19 and TRBJ1-1, with D maybe TRBD1 (5 bases). Between the trimmed V and J ends, which lost 6 bases and 0 bases, there was a span of 11 bases. Germline CDR1 LNHDA, CDR2 SQIVND (reference sequence). The CDR3 length is 14 residues. DNA for the CDR3: TGTGCCAGTAGGTCCGGGGGTTTGAACACTGAAGCTTTCTTT. Translated: CASRSGGLNTEAFF.

This chain uses TRBV7-9 with TRBJ1-5, with D possibly being TRBD1 (6 bases). The V end lost 5 bases, the J end lost 3 bases, and 11 bases lay between the germline ends. This CDR3 has 14 amino acids. Looked up from germline, CDR1 is SEHNR and CDR2 is FQNEAQ (reference sequence). The CDR3 region is CASSPTGFNQPQHF. The CDR3 bases are TGTGCCAGCAGCCCTACAGGGTTCAATCAGCCCCAGCATTTT.

J is TRBJ2-3 and V is TRBV10-2, with D tentatively TRBD1 (8 bases). The length of the CDR3 is 16 residues. Germline lookup yields CDR1 WSHSY and CDR2 SAAADI. V was pared by 8 bases and J by 3 bases, with 21 bases between. The CDR3 reads CASSNRGGDGTDTQYF. CDR3 in DNA: TGCGCCAGCTCAAACAGGGGGGGCGATGGAACAGATACGCAGTATTTT.